This T cell receptor beta chain is from a study of cytomegalovirus exposure and HLA in healthy donors. PCR was performed using 60 Vbeta and 13 Jbeta primers. Repertoires were generated with immunoSEQ multiplex PCR, while TCRdb's copy carries only in-frame clones and drops some. The sample lists 150,000 or so clones; approximately 80% were seen once. J gave up 6 bases and V 2 bases, and 9 bases lay outside the gene matches. CDR3 length: 16 amino acids. In germline, CDR1 is SGDLS, CDR2 YYNGEE. The TCR was taken from a man in his fifties or sixties in good health and CMV-seronegative. Material for sequencing was PBMCs. J is TRBJ2-2 and V is TRBV9; 8 nucleotides line up with TRBD1. CDR3 sequence: CASSVTGGKYPGELFF. The CDR3 region has the DNA TGTGCCAGCAGCGTTACAGGGGGAAAGTATCCCGGGGAGCTGTTTTTT.